One sample yielded the 14 T cell receptor beta chains listed below, sequenced in a study of blood T cells in healthy people across ages. A J-beta primer mix and a sample-barcoded 5' primer were used in a second PCR of roughly 7 to 12 cycles. TCRdb called the 5' RACE reads again in MiXCR, with one record for every CDR3 protein. The sample records 910,000 or so distinct CDR3 sequences, approximately 50% being singletons. Sequencing was done on a sample of blood. The receptor set was obtained from a woman aged 55-69 years in good health.

Concerning this clonotype: This could be a read error, since a much larger clone is one nucleotide away. This chain links TRBV12-3 or TRBV12-4 with TRBJ2-3; 7 bases line up with TRBD2. CDR3 size: 15 residues. CDR3 sequence (DNA): TGTGTCAGCAATCTAGCGGAATCTAGCACAGATACGCAGTATTTT. Its protein is CVSNLAESSTDTQYF.

For the CDR3, the DNA is TGCAGCGTTTCCGGGACTAGCGGGAGCACCCCCACAGATACGCAGTATTTT. Translating gives CSVSGTSGSTPTDTQYF. The chain joins TRBV29-1 to TRBJ2-3; 14 bases map to TRBD2. This CDR3 contains 17 residues. Germline V gene lookup returns CDR1 SQVTM and CDR2 ANQGSEA. Unmatched junction bases numbered 9, after V lost 5 bases and J lost 2 bases.

The chain combines TRBV12-3 or TRBV12-4 with TRBJ2-3, with 7 bases matching TRBD2. V lost 3 bases and J lost 2; bases outside the gene matches: 5. This CDR3 has 15 residues. Here the CDR3 reads CASSFFSGPTDTQYF. CDR3 DNA sequence: TGTGCCAGCAGTTTCTTTAGCGGGCCCACAGATACGCAGTATTTT.

This chain links TRBV15 with TRBJ2-7; 8 positions match TRBD2. Germline CDR1 reads LNHNV; CDR2 reads YYDKDF (reference sequence). The CDR3 has 15 residues. Trimming removed 2 bases from V and 5 bases from J; junction bases left unmatched: 8. The CDR3 DNA reads TGTGCCACCAGCAGACCTCTAGCGGGTCCCCACGAGCAGTACTTC. Translating it yields CATSRPLAGPHEQYF.

This clonotype was seen a few times. The rearrangement joins TRBV27 to TRBJ2-6; possibly TRBD1 for D (7 bases). CDR3 length: 22 amino acids. The V end lost 2 bases, the J end lost 0 bases, and 26 bases lay between the germline ends. The germline CDR1 and CDR2 sequences are MNHEY and SMNVEV (reference sequence). CDR3 sequence: CASSLVARQGWEALSGANVLTF. The CDR3, as DNA: TGTGCCAGCAGTTTAGTCGCCCGACAGGGTTGGGAGGCCCTCTCTGGGGCCAACGTCCTGACTTTC.

The sample holds one count of this clonotype. The CDR3 DNA reads TGCGCCAGCAGCCAAGTTGGTCTACTAGTGACCGGGGAGCTGTTTTTT. This gives the protein CASSQVGLLVTGELFF. The chain has TRBV4-1 and TRBJ2-2; D might be TRBD2 (5 bases). Trimming removed 1 base from V and 5 bases from J, with 14 bases in between. This CDR3 is 16 amino acids long. CDR1 MGHRA and CDR2 YSYEKL come from the germline V gene.

CDR3 residues: CASSPSGTGGGNIQYF. DNA for the CDR3: TGTGCCAGCAGCCCGAGCGGGACAGGGGGTGGGAACATTCAGTACTTC. The chain uses TRBV9 and TRBJ2-4; the match to TRBD1 covers 11 bases. The trim removed 4 bases at V and 7 bases at J, leaving 10 bases unmatched. The CDR3 consists of 16 residues. Germline V gene sequence: CDR1 SGDLS, CDR2 YYNGEE.

The chain uses TRBV7-2 and TRBJ2-4; D might be TRBD1 (6 bases). CDR3 length equals 15 residues. Germline V lookup: CDR1 SGHTA, CDR2 FQGNSA. Trimming removed 5 bases from V and 13 bases from J, with 24 bases in between. The CDR3 is CASSQTGSSYNEQYF. CDR3 coding DNA: TGTGCCAGCAGCCAGACAGGTAGCTCCTACAATGAGCAGTACTTC.

This sequence joins TRBV9 and TRBJ2-7; D gene unclear. There are 12 residues in the CDR3. Deletions cut 3 bases from V and 6 bases from J, with 10 bases between. The germline gives CDR1 SGDLS, CDR2 YYNGEE. As DNA, the CDR3 is TGTGCCAGCAGCGGATTAGAAGCCGAGCAGTACTTC. Its translation: CASSGLEAEQYF.

This clonotype was seen a few times. This chain uses TRBV7-2 with TRBJ2-3; 8 nucleotides match TRBD2. After removal of 0 bases from V and 1 base from J, the junction contained 15 bases not matched to a gene. The germline V gene has CDR1 SGHTA and CDR2 FQGNSA. CDR3 size: 20 residues. The CDR3, as DNA: TGTGCCAGCAGCTTAGCGGAGGGAGTTAGCGGGATAAAACGCACAGATACGCAGTATTTT. Amino acid sequence: CASSLAEGVSGIKRTDTQYF.

This sequence joins TRBV7-9 and TRBJ2-5; D may be TRBD1 or TRBD2 (5 bases each). Germline lookup yields CDR1 SEHNR and CDR2 FQNEAQ (reference sequence). CDR3 size: 12 residues. The ends were cut back, 5 bases at V and 11 bases at J, with 15 bases in the middle. CDR3: CASSRGASGQYF. The CDR3 DNA reads TGTGCCAGCAGCCGAGGGGCGTCCGGGCAGTACTTC.

The rearrangement uses TRBV4-2 and TRBJ2-5; D remains unclear. This CDR3 is 11 amino acids long. CDR1 and CDR2 from the germline V gene are LGHNA and YNFKEQ. V lost 0 bases to trimming and J lost 6 bases, with 2 bases between them. CDR3 sequence: CASSQEKTQYF. Written as DNA, the CDR3 is TGTGCCAGCAGCCAAGAAAAGACCCAGTACTTC.

This chain links TRBV4-3 with TRBJ2-4; D may be TRBD2 (6 bases). V lost 4 bases and J lost 15, with 22 bases in between. This CDR3 spans 14 amino acids. Per germline, CDR1 LGHNA and CDR2 YSLEER. Here the CDR3 reads CASSLGRDHYERYF. The CDR3 coding sequence is TGCGCCAGCAGCCTAGGGCGGGACCACTACGAGCGGTACTTC.

This clonotype was observed many times. V and J are TRBV7-6 and TRBJ2-7; D is uncertain. Germline CDR1 reads SGHVS; CDR2 reads FNYEAQ. CDR3 length: 14 amino acids. Trimming took off 0 bases at V and 0 bases at J, with 6 bases between the two ends. CDR3 loop: CASSLAGFSYEQYF. The CDR3 DNA reads TGTGCCAGCAGCTTAGCGGGGTTCTCCTACGAGCAGTACTTC.